Below, 5 T cell receptor beta chains from the same sample are listed, as sequenced in a study of blood T cell repertoires in COVID-19. The data were produced by immunoSEQ multiplex PCR, yet TCRdb's version contains in-frame clones alone and is incomplete. The sample lists some 170,000 clones, about 88% occurring once. The sample was peripheral blood. The receptor set was obtained from a man aged 40-50 years with acute or convalescent COVID-19.

This clone appeared a single time. This chain uses TRBV11-2 with TRBJ2-5; 7 bases align to TRBD2. The CDR3 has 13 residues. Per the germline V gene, CDR1 is SGHAT and CDR2 is FQNNGV. The J segment lost 5 bases and the V segment lost 1 base, leaving 1 base of the junction unmatched. CDR3 protein: CASSLGLAETQYF. CDR3 bases: TGTGCCAGCAGCTTAGGACTAGCTGAGACCCAGTACTTC.

V usage is TRBV2 and J usage is TRBJ1-5; 9 bases line up with TRBD1. The CDR3 length is 17 residues. The V and J ends lost 6 bases and 3 bases, in that order; junction bases with no gene match: 12. CDR1 is SNHLY and CDR2 is FYNNEI in the germline V gene. The CDR3 nucleotides are TGTGCCAGCAGCGCCAATACAGGGGGCTCGAACAATCAGCCCCAGCATTTT. It translates to CASSANTGGSNNQPQHF.

The gene calls are TRBV6-5 and TRBJ1-4; D gene uncertain. Germline V gene data show CDR1 as MNHEY and CDR2 as SVGAGI. Trimming left V 10 bases short and J 8 bases short, with 11 bases between. This CDR3 spans 11 amino acids. DNA of the CDR3: TGTGCCACCGGCAGGAGGGAAAAACTGTTTTTT. Translating gives CATGRREKLFF.

The CDR3 coding sequence is TGTGCCAGCAGTTGGACTAGCGGGGGGGCTCGGGGCGAGACCCAGTACTTC. Translation: CASSWTSGGARGETQYF. The V call is TRBV27, the J call TRBJ2-5; 15 bases are shared with TRBD2. From germline, CDR1 is MNHEY and CDR2 SMNVEV (reference sequence). This CDR3 has 17 residues. The V gene end was trimmed by 4 bases and the J gene end by 5 bases; junction bases not matched to a gene: 8.

The chain is built from TRBV9 and TRBJ1-6, with D possibly matching TRBD1 (6 bases). Germline CDR1 and CDR2: SGDLS and YYNGEE. The CDR3 loop spans 17 amino acids. Trimming shortened V by 2 bases and J by 0 bases, and 12 bases separated the two germline ends. The CDR3 sequence is CASSVDSKSSYNSPLHF. In nucleotides, the CDR3 is TGTGCCAGCAGCGTGGACAGTAAGAGCTCCTATAATTCACCCCTCCACTTT.